The table lists the clone carrying this T cell receptor (beta chain) with many counts. The data derive from a study of regulatory T cells in long-lasting Graves disease. Deletions cut 6 bases from V and 4 bases from J, with 15 bases between. This CDR3 comprises 14 residues. Arm-PCR of CDR3 regions with iRepertoire HTBI primers generated TCR beta libraries. In the original workflow: Taken together, the samples had 62 TRBV and 15 or so TRBJ segments identified. TCRdb re-called the multiplex PCR reads with MiXCR, one entry per CDR3 protein. The V and J calls were not made by the authors but by TCRdb's processing. Found here are 250,000 to 300,000 distinct CDR3 sequences, roughly a fifth of them singletons; the top ten hold roughly three fifths. Sample time point: persistent/refractory GD, antithyroid drugs over 5 years with positive TRAb. PBMC RNA served as the TCR library source.

The source material was peripheral blood mononuclear cells (PBMCs), sampled when the disease was refractory, from a patient treated with antithyroid drugs. V and J are TRBV12-3 or TRBV12-4 and TRBJ1-2; tentative D call: TRBD1 (5 bases). This receptor was identified in a female donor with Graves disease. This CDR3 is CASSTTGSGYGYTF. Here the CDR3 DNA reads TGTGCCAGCAGCACTACAGGTTCCGGCTATGGCTACACCTTC.